These T cell receptor beta chains were read from a single sample in a study of immune evolution from preneoplasia to lung adenocarcinoma. Only in-frame clones appear in the TCRdb table, and some are missing; sequencing was by immunoSEQ multiplex PCR. The sample yields roughly 6,100 clones, 80% seen once. Material: FFPE minimally invasive lung adenocarcinoma tissue. The receptors stem from a person aged 50 to 70 with lung adenocarcinoma. Each CDR3 is given with its conserved first and last residue. A D gene is named only where the DNA matches it firmly. Only part of the rows carry a size: once, few, many, or a class if the clone is expanded.

CDR3nt: TGTGCCAGCAGCCAAGATCGTTGGGGCTACAATGAGCAGTTCTTC
CDR3aa: CASSQDRWGYNEQFF
v_gene: TRBV14
abundance: NA
j_gene: TRBJ2-1
d_gene: NA

CDR3nt: TGTGCCAGCAGCTCCTACCTAGGCTCGGGGCCGAGTGGAAACACCATATATTTT
CDR3aa: CASSSYLGSGPSGNTIYF
v_gene: TRBV4-2
abundance: NA
j_gene: TRBJ1-3
d_gene: NA

CDR3nt: TGTGCCTGGACGGTCGGGAGCTCTGGGGCCAACGTCCTGACTTTC
CDR3aa: CAWTVGSSGANVLTF
v_gene: TRBV30
abundance: NA
j_gene: TRBJ2-6
d_gene: NA

CDR3nt: TGTGCCAGCAGCTTAGATGGGGGGAATGAGCAGTTCTTC
CDR3aa: CASSLDGGNEQFF
v_gene: TRBV7-9
abundance: NA
j_gene: TRBJ2-1
d_gene: NA

CDR3nt: TGCGCCAGCAGCCAAGCGAAAGAGGGGATCTACGAGCAGTACTTC
CDR3aa: CASSQAKEGIYEQYF
v_gene: TRBV4-1
abundance: NA
j_gene: TRBJ2-7
d_gene: NA

CDR3nt: TGTGCCAGCAGCTTAGATCGGTCACCCCTCCACTTT
CDR3aa: CASSLDRSPLHF
v_gene: TRBV11-2
abundance: NA
j_gene: TRBJ1-6
d_gene: NA

CDR3nt: TGTGCCTCCTCGACAGGGTTCAATCAGCCCCAGCATTTT
CDR3aa: CASSTGFNQPQHF
v_gene: TRBV30
abundance: NA
j_gene: TRBJ1-5
d_gene: TRBD1

CDR3nt: TGTGCCAGCGCGACATCACGGGGGGGAGAGTATAATGAGCAGTTCTTC
CDR3aa: CASATSRGGEYNEQFF
v_gene: TRBV2
abundance: few
j_gene: TRBJ2-1
d_gene: TRBD2

CDR3nt: TGTGCCAGCAGCGGACTAGTGGAGACCCAGTACTTC
CDR3aa: CASSGLVETQYF
v_gene: TRBV28
abundance: NA
j_gene: TRBJ2-5
d_gene: TRBD2

CDR3nt: TGCGCCAGCAGCCGGCAGACTAGCGGGGCCTCCTACGAGCAGTACTTC
CDR3aa: CASSRQTSGASYEQYF
v_gene: TRBV5-1
abundance: NA
j_gene: TRBJ2-7
d_gene: TRBD2

CDR3nt: TGTGCCAGCAGTGATACAGGGTATCGCAATCAGCCCCAGCATTTT
CDR3aa: CASSDTGYRNQPQHF
v_gene: TRBV2
abundance: NA
j_gene: TRBJ1-5
d_gene: NA

CDR3nt: TGTGCCAGCAGCTTAGAAGTCTCGAGTTTTATCTCCTACGAGCAGTACTTC
CDR3aa: CASSLEVSSFISYEQYF
v_gene: TRBV7-4
abundance: NA
j_gene: TRBJ2-7
d_gene: NA

CDR3nt: TGCGCCAGCAGTCAATCGGGACAGATTTATAGCAATCAGCCCCAGCATTTT
CDR3aa: CASSQSGQIYSNQPQHF
v_gene: TRBV23-1
abundance: NA
j_gene: TRBJ1-5
d_gene: TRBD1

CDR3nt: TGTGCCATCAGAGCAGGGGGAGCCACCGGGGAGCTGTTTTTT
CDR3aa: CAIRAGGATGELFF
v_gene: TRBV10-3
abundance: NA
j_gene: TRBJ2-2
d_gene: TRBD1

CDR3nt: TGTGCCAGCAGTTATTATGGACAGGGGAACCAAGAGACCCAGTACTTC
CDR3aa: CASSYYGQGNQETQYF
v_gene: TRBV6-5
abundance: NA
j_gene: TRBJ2-5
d_gene: TRBD1

CDR3nt: TGTGCCAGCAGCTCCGGAAGTGTGAACACTGAAGCTTTCTTT
CDR3aa: CASSSGSVNTEAFF
v_gene: TRBV7-2
abundance: NA
j_gene: TRBJ1-1
d_gene: NA

CDR3nt: TGTGCCAGCAGCCCTGTCGCTCGGGGGGAGCTGTTTTTT
CDR3aa: CASSPVARGELFF
v_gene: TRBV5-4
abundance: NA
j_gene: TRBJ2-2
d_gene: NA

CDR3nt: TGTGCCAGCAGCTCTGGACAGGGGCAATACAATGAGCAGTTCTTC
CDR3aa: CASSSGQGQYNEQFF
v_gene: TRBV11-3
abundance: few
j_gene: TRBJ2-1
d_gene: TRBD1

CDR3nt: TGTGCCAGCAGCCGGGACAGGGATAGCTCTGGGGCCAACGTCCTGACTTTC
CDR3aa: CASSRDRDSSGANVLTF
v_gene: TRBV7-3
abundance: once
j_gene: TRBJ2-6
d_gene: TRBD1

CDR3nt: TGTGCCAGTAGTATAGGTTGGGCAGCGATAAATCAGCCCCAGCATTTT
CDR3aa: CASSIGWAAINQPQHF
v_gene: TRBV19
abundance: NA
j_gene: TRBJ1-5
d_gene: NA

CDR3nt: TGTGCCAGCAGCCCCCTCAACAGGGGGACAGATACGCAGTATTTT
CDR3aa: CASSPLNRGTDTQYF
v_gene: TRBV7-6
abundance: NA
j_gene: TRBJ2-3
d_gene: TRBD1

CDR3nt: TGTGCCAGCAGTGATTCGGTACTCATCCCAGGTGGCTACACCTTC
CDR3aa: CASSDSVLIPGGYTF
v_gene: TRBV25-1
abundance: NA
j_gene: TRBJ1-2
d_gene: NA

CDR3nt: TGTGCCAGCAGCTTCAGAGCCTCCTCTGGGGCCAACGTCCTGACTTTC
CDR3aa: CASSFRASSGANVLTF
v_gene: TRBV5-5
abundance: NA
j_gene: TRBJ2-6
d_gene: NA

CDR3nt: TGTGCCAGCAGTTCCTTTCGGACAGGGAGCACAGATACGCAGTATTTT
CDR3aa: CASSSFRTGSTDTQYF
v_gene: TRBV28
abundance: NA
j_gene: TRBJ2-3
d_gene: TRBD1

CDR3nt: TGTGCCAGCAGTGATCAAGTGACAGGGTCGTACAATGAGCAGTTCTTC
CDR3aa: CASSDQVTGSYNEQFF
v_gene: TRBV6-1
abundance: NA
j_gene: TRBJ2-1
d_gene: TRBD1

CDR3nt: TGTGCCAGCAGTTACCGGGACACCTACGAGCAGTACTTC
CDR3aa: CASSYRDTYEQYF
v_gene: TRBV6-5
abundance: NA
j_gene: TRBJ2-7
d_gene: NA

CDR3nt: TGCAGCGTTGAAGTATACAATGAGCAGTTCTTC
CDR3aa: CSVEVYNEQFF
v_gene: TRBV29-1
abundance: NA
j_gene: TRBJ2-1
d_gene: NA

CDR3nt: TGTGCCAGCAGTACCGGGAGTGAGACCCAGTACTTC
CDR3aa: CASSTGSETQYF
v_gene: TRBV2
abundance: NA
j_gene: TRBJ2-5
d_gene: NA

CDR3nt: TGCGCCAGCAGCCTGGAGGGGAGGTCGGGCTACAATGAGCAGTTCTTC
CDR3aa: CASSLEGRSGYNEQFF
v_gene: TRBV5-1
abundance: NA
j_gene: TRBJ2-1
d_gene: NA

CDR3nt: TGTGCCAGCAGTGGGCTAGCAGTCGATCAGCCCCAGCATTTT
CDR3aa: CASSGLAVDQPQHF
v_gene: TRBV2
abundance: NA
j_gene: TRBJ1-5
d_gene: NA

CDR3nt: TGCGCCAGCAGCTGGGACAGGGAGGCGAACACTGAAGCTTTCTTT
CDR3aa: CASSWDREANTEAFF
v_gene: TRBV5-1
abundance: NA
j_gene: TRBJ1-1
d_gene: TRBD1

CDR3nt: TGCAGCGTTGCTAGATCCGGCGAGCAGTACTTC
CDR3aa: CSVARSGEQYF
v_gene: TRBV29-1
abundance: NA
j_gene: TRBJ2-7
d_gene: NA

CDR3nt: TGTGCCAGCAGTTTGTCGGGGAATTGGAACATTCAGTACTTC
CDR3aa: CASSLSGNWNIQYF
v_gene: TRBV28
abundance: few
j_gene: TRBJ2-4
d_gene: NA